The clone carrying this T cell receptor beta chain has a handful of counts. Antigen unknown. These data originate in a study of identical twins. Study results and caveats: There was an excess of low generation probability in the out-of-frame alpha sequences that twins shared. There is a chance that invariant MAIT and iNKT cells partially muddied zero-insertion analyses.

Trimming stripped 0 bases from V and 7 bases from J, with 16 bases between. The germline gives CDR1 SGHDN, CDR2 FVKESK. The CDR3 has 17 residues. A universal primer site arose from template switching, and cDNA bore unique molecular identifiers. TCRdb re-derived calls from the 5' RACE reads in MiXCR, one entry per CDR3 protein. The table includes around 220,000 distinct CDR3 sequences, about 14% detected once. The gene calls are TRBV14 and TRBJ1-6; no reliable D call. Sequencing was carried out using memory (CD45RO+) T cells sorted from blood. This TCR was recovered from a woman younger than 35 in good health. DNA of the CDR3: TGTGCCAGCAGCCAAGATAATCCTAACCGCCCGAATTCACCCCTCCACTTT. It specifies CASSQDNPNRPNSPLHF.